The T cell receptor beta chain under discussion was sequenced for a study of CD8 T cells in ankylosing spondylitis (dated by TCRdb to between 2016 and 2019). With regard to the full study: To find TCR variants linked to disease, the study profiled T cell receptor beta repertoires in ankylosing spondylitis patients and healthy donors. In total, the full study cohort was made up of roughly 110 healthy donors and 25 to 30 ankylosing spondylitis patients. Samples of peripheral blood were taken, and for ankylosing spondylitis patients, synovial fluid was collected as well. Beyond this particular receptor, the publication reports: Blood from ankylosing spondylitis patients appeared to be characterized by a TCR beta motif composed of under 10 highly homologous amino acid variants. Some motif variants were previously reported in synovial fluid and blood of reactive arthritis patients, suggesting common disease-initiation mechanisms. The disease-linked clones were reported as significantly enriched in matched synovial fluid samples from ankylosing spondylitis patients. The disease-linked clones showed a CD8+ phenotype and occurred at relatively low frequencies in peripheral blood.

This clonotype was found many times. What antigen it recognizes has not been identified. No base qualities exist here, and no much larger clone lies one base off it. Instrument on record: Illumina HiSeq 2500. TCR beta libraries were prepared by quantitative 5'-RACE with molecular barcodes. The original pipeline was this. A new computational method based on a probabilistic model of VDJ rearrangement was used to identify disease-linked TCR variants. The raw public data were reprocessed by TCRdb itself: fastp quality trimming at Q25, MiXCR clonotype calling, in-frame beta chains only. Rows merge per CDR3 protein into single entries with the most common DNA and genes. V and J calls and clone size were set by TCRdb, not the authors. Here the sample has about 210,000 distinct CDR3 sequences; 8% to 9% occur a single time. Of the sample, 4.5% to 5% falls within the top ten clones. The clonotype comes from a female donor with ankylosing spondylitis or in good health (not recorded which). The sample comprised blood, either unsorted or a sorted T cell fraction (not recorded which).

Here is the DNA: TGCAGTGCTAGGACCACTGAAGCTTTCTTT. Translated, it gives CSARTTEAFF. This sequence uses TRBV20-1 and TRBJ1-1, with no reliable assignment of the D segment. The V end loses 3 bases and the J end loses 4 bases, and a stretch of 3 bases separates them. Counted from cysteine to phenylalanine, this CDR3 has 10 amino acids. Left in the record is the CDR3 DNA by itself, 30 bases read in frame from the first base. From the germline V gene (reference sequence), CDR1 is DFQATT and CDR2 is SNEGSKA.